This T cell receptor (beta chain) was recovered during a study of CD8+CD57+ T cells in acquired aplastic anemia. Whole-study findings and limits: Over 25 CD8+ CDR3 sequences occurred in both the patients and the controls.

A note on this clonotype: Its specificity is not known. The junction shows a germline mismatch at one end, possibly a read error.

Germline V gives CDR1 SGHAT, CDR2 FQDESV (reference sequence). CDR3 length: 11 amino acids. According to the study, genomic DNA was the template for TCR beta VDJ and CDR3 profiling. Each CDR3 protein gets one entry after TCRdb re-called the reads with MiXCR. The data contain around 400,000 distinct CDR3 sequences, around 68% of them seen just once; the ten biggest clones take up under 4.5%. Sequencing was carried out using sorted CD4+, CD8+, or CD8+CD57+ T cells (not recorded which) from PBMCs. This TCR was sampled from a human donor in good health, serving as a control. V usage is TRBV11-1 and J usage is TRBJ2-7; perhaps TRBD2 as D (6 bases). CDR3: CATSRRRAGNF. CDR3 nucleotides: TGTGCCACCAGCAGACGGCGGGCGGGAAACTTC.